The sequence of this TCR beta chain was determined in a study of shared clonotypes between healthy human individuals. Study-wide points: Larger estimated richness was generally recorded for naive subsets relative to memory subsets. Inspection by rarefaction showed sorted-subset sequencing to be incomplete despite large depth.

Clones were sequenced by immunoSEQ multiplex PCR, and TCRdb holds only the in-frame ones, with some missing. The table lists under 1 million clones, 90% to 97% of them singletons. As to this clone: Its antigen is unknown.

Germline trimming cut 2 bases from V and 4 bases from J; bases unmatched to any gene: 2. This CDR3 is built from 15 residues. Germline CDR1 and CDR2: SEHNR and FQNEAQ (reference sequence). CD45RO-negative cells were positively selected for CCR7, leaving out terminally differentiated effector memory CD45RA+ cells. The donors, all of them Caucasian adults, lived in Nashville, Tennessee. The source of this sequence is a man in his thirties or forties in good health. Material for sequencing was naive CD8+ T cells sorted from blood. This chain joins TRBV7-9 and TRBJ2-3, with 11 bases fitting TRBD2. The CDR3 region has the DNA TGTGCCAGCAGCTTAACTAGCGGGAGTTCAGATACGCAGTATTTT. The encoded protein is CASSLTSGSSDTQYF.